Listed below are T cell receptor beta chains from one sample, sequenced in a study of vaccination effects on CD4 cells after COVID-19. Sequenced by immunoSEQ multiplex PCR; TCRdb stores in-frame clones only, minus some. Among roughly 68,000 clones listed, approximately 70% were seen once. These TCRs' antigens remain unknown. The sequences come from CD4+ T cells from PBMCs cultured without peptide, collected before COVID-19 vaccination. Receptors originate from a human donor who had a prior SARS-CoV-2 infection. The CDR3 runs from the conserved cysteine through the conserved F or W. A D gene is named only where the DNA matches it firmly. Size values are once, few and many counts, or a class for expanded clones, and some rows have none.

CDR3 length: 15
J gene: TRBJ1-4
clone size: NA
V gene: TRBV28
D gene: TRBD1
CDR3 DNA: TGTGCCAGCAGTTCGGCGGGGACAGGGGACGAAAAACTGTTTTTT
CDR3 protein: CASSSAGTGDEKLFF

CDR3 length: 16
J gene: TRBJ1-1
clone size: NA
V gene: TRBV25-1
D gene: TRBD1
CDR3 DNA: TGTGCCAGCAGTGATTGGACAGGGGGCGGCAACACTGAAGCTTTCTTT
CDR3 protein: CASSDWTGGGNTEAFF

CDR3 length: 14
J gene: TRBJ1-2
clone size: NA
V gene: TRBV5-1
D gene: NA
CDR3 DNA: TGCGCCAGCAGCCCGGACTTATTTGGAGGCGGCTACACCTTC
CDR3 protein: CASSPDLFGGGYTF

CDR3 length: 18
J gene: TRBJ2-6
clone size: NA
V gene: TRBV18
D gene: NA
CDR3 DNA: TGTGCCAGCTCACCACTATCACATCCTCCCTCTGGGGCCAACGTCCTGACTTTC
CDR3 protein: CASSPLSHPPSGANVLTF

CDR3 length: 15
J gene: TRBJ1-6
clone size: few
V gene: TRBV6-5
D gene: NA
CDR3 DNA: TGTGCCAGCAGAACCGACAGAGCTGATAATTCACCCCTCCACTTT
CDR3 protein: CASRTDRADNSPLHF

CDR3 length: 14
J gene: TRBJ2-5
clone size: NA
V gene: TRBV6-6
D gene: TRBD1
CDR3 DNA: TGTGCCAGCAGAGGGACAGGGTCGGTCGAGACCCAGTACTTC
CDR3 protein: CASRGTGSVETQYF

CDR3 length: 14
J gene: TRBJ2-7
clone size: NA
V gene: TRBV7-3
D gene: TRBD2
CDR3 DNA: TGTGCCAGCAGCTTATATCTAGCGGACTACGAGCAGTACTTC
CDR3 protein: CASSLYLADYEQYF

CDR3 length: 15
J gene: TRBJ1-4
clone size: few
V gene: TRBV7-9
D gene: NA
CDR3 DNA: TGTGCCAGCAGCTTAGCGAGGACAGTTAATGAAAAACTGTTTTTT
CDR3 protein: CASSLARTVNEKLFF

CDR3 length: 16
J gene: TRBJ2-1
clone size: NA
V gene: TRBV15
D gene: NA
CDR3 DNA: TGTGCCACCAGCAGAGATGCGGGGAGCTCCTACAATGAGCAGTTCTTC
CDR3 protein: CATSRDAGSSYNEQFF

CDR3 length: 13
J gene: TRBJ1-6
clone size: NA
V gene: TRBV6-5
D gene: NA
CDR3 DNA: TGTGCCAGCAGGGCGTTACTTAATTCACCCCTCCACTTT
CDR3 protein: CASRALLNSPLHF

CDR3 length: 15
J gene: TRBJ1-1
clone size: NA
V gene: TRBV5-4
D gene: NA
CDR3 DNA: TGTGCCAGCAGCTCATTTACAAGGTCGGGCACTGAAGCTTTCTTT
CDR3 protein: CASSSFTRSGTEAFF

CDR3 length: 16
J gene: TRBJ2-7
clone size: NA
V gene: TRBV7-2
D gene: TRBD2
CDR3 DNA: TGTGCCAGCAGCTTAGCCCCTAGCGGGGGTACCTACGAGCAGTACTTC
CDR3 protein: CASSLAPSGGTYEQYF

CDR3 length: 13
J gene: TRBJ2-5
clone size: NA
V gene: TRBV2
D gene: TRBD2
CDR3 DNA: TGTGCCAGCAGTGGGACGGGGGAGGGGACCCAGTACTTC
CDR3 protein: CASSGTGEGTQYF

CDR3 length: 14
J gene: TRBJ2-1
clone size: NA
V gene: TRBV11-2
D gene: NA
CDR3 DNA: TGTGCCAGCAGCTCGACTAGGGTTTACAATGAGCAGTTCTTC
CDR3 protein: CASSSTRVYNEQFF

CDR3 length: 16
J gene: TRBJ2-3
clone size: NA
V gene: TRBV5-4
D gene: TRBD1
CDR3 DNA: TGTGCCAGCAGCTTGGGACAGGGGGTACTCACAGATACGCAGTATTTT
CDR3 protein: CASSLGQGVLTDTQYF

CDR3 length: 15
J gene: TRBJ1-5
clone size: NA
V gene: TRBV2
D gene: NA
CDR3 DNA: TGTGCCAGCAGTCCCCGGTGGGGTAGCAATCAGCCCCAGCATTTT
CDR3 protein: CASSPRWGSNQPQHF

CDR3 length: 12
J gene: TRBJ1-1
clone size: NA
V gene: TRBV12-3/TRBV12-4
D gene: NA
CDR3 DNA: TGTGCCAGCGGGGACCAGAACACTGAAGCTTTCTTT
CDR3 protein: CASGDQNTEAFF

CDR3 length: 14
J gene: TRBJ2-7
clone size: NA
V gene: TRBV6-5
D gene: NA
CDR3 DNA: TGTGCCAGCCGACCAAATACAGGGTTGGACGAGCAGTACTTC
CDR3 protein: CASRPNTGLDEQYF

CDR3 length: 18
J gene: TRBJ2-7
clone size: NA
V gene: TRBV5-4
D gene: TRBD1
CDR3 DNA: TGTGCCAGCAGCTCTTCGTCCAGGGGGCGACAATACTCCTACGAGCAGTACTTC
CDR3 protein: CASSSSSRGRQYSYEQYF

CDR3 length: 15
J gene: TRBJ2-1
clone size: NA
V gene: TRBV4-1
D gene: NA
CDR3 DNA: TGCGCCAGCAGCTCTCTCGGGAATGCCTACAATGAGCAGTTCTTC
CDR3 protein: CASSSLGNAYNEQFF

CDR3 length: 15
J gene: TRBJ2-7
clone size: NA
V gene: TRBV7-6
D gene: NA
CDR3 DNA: TGTGCCAGCAGCCTCAGGCCTCCTAATTCCTACGAGCAGTACTTC
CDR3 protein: CASSLRPPNSYEQYF

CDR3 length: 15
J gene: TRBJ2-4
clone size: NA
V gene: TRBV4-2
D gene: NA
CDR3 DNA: TGTGCCAGCAGCCAAGGTGCACTAGCCAAAAACATTCAGTACTTC
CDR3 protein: CASSQGALAKNIQYF

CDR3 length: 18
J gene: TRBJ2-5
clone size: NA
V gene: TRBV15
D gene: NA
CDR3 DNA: TGTGCCACCAGCAGAGATCGGAGTGGGGGGCGCTGGGAAGAGACCCAGTACTTC
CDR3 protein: CATSRDRSGGRWEETQYF

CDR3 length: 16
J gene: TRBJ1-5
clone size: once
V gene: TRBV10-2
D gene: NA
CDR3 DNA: TGCGCCAGCGGAAAAAGGGACGCCGATATCAATCAGCCCCAGCATTTT
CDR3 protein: CASGKRDADINQPQHF

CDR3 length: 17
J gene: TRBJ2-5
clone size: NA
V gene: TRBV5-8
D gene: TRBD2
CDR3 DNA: TGTGCCAGCAGCTGGAGCGGGGGGGGTTGGTACCAAGAGACCCAGTACTTC
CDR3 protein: CASSWSGGGWYQETQYF

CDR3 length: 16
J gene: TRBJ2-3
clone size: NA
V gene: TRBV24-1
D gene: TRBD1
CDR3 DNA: TGTGCCACCAGTGAAGTGCTGACAGGGGGCGCAGATACGCAGTATTTT
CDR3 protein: CATSEVLTGGADTQYF

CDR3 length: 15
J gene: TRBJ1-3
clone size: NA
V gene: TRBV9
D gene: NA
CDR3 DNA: TGTGCCAGCAGCGTAGAACCTACCCCTGGAAACACCATATATTTT
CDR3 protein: CASSVEPTPGNTIYF

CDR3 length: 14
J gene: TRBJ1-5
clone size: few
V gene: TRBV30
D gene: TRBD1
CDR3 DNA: TGTGCCTGGAACAGGGGTGCGTTAGATCAGCCCCAGCATTTT
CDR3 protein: CAWNRGALDQPQHF

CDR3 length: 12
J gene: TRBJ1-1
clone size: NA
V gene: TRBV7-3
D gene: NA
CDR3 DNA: TGTGCCAGCAGCCCCGGGCAGGGTGAAGCTTTCTTT
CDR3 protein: CASSPGQGEAFF

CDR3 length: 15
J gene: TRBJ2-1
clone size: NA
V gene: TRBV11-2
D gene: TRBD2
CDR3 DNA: TGTGCCAGCAGCTTCCTAGCGGGGGGTGGCACTGAGCAGTTCTTC
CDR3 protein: CASSFLAGGGTEQFF

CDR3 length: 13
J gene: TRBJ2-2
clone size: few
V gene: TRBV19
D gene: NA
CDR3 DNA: TGTGCCAGTAGTACGTTCTCCGGCGGGGAGCTGTTTTTT
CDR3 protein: CASSTFSGGELFF

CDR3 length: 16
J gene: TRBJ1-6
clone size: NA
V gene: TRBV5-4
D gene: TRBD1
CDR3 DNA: TGTGCCAGCAGCCCCTGGGGGACAGGGGGAAATTCACCCCTCCACTTT
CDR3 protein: CASSPWGTGGNSPLHF

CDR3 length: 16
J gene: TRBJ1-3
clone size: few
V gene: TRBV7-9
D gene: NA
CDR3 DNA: TGTGCCAGCAGCGCCGCCGGGACATACGCTGGAAACACCATATATTTT
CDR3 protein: CASSAAGTYAGNTIYF

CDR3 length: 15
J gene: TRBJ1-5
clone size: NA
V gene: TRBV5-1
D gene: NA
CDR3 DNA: TGCGCCAGCAGCTTGCAAGGACAATCTAATCAGCCCCAGCATTTT
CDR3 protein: CASSLQGQSNQPQHF

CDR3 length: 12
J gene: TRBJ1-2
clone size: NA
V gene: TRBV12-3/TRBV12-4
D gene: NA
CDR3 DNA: TGTGCCAGCAGTTTTTCGGGGGATGGCTACACCTTC
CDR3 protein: CASSFSGDGYTF

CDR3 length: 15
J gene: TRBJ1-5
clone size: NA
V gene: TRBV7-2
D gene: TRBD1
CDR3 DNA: TGTGCCAGCAGCACGACAGGGGATAGCAATCAGCCCCAGCATTTT
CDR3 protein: CASSTTGDSNQPQHF

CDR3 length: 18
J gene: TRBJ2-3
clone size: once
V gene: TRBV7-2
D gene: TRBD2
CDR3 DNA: TGTGCCAGCAGCTCCCATCCCCCCCTAGCGGGAGGGCCAGATACGCAGTATTTT
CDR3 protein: CASSSHPPLAGGPDTQYF

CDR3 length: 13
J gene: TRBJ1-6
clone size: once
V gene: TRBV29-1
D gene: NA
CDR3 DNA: TGCAGCGTTACGCTAACAAATAATTCACCCCTCCACTTT
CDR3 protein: CSVTLTNNSPLHF

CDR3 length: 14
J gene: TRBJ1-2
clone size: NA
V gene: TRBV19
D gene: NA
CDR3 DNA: TGTGCCAGTAGCTCGGCGGGGGGGCGCGTTGGCTACACCTTC
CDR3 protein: CASSSAGGRVGYTF

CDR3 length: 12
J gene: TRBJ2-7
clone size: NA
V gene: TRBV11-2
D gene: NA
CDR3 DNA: TGTGCCAGCAGCTTGGTCCCCTACGAGCAGTACTTC
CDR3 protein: CASSLVPYEQYF

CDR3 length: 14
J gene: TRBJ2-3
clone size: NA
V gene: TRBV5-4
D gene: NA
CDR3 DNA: TGTGCCAGCAGCTTAGGCTTGGGGACAGATACGCAGTATTTT
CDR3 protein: CASSLGLGTDTQYF

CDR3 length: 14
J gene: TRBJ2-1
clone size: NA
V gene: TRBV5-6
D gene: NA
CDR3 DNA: TGTGCCAGCAGCGGGGGGCCCTCTTACAATGAGCAGTTCTTC
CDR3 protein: CASSGGPSYNEQFF

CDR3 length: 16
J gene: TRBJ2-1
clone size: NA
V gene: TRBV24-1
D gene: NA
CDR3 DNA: TGTGCCACCAGTGATGCTACACCGACCTCCTACAATGAGCAGTTCTTC
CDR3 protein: CATSDATPTSYNEQFF

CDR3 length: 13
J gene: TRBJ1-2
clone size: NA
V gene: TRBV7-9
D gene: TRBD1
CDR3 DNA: TGTGCCAGCAGCTTACGACAGGGCGATGGCTACACCTTC
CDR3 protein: CASSLRQGDGYTF

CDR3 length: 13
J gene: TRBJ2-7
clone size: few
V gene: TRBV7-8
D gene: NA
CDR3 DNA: TGTGCCAGCAGCCGACTTGCCTCCTACGAGCAGTACTTC
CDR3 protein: CASSRLASYEQYF

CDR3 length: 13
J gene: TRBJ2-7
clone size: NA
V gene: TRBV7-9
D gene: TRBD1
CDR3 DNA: TGTGCCAGCAGCCGGGACAGGACCTACGAGCAGTACTTC
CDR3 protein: CASSRDRTYEQYF

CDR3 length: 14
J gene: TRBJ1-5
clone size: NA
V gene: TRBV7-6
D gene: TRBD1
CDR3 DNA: TGTGCCAGCAGCTTGACAGGGCTTAGTCAGCCCCAGCATTTT
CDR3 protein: CASSLTGLSQPQHF

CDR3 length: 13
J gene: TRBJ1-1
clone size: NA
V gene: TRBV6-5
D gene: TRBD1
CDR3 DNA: TGTGCCAGCAGGGCCGGGACAGCCCTTGAAGCTTTCTTT
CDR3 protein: CASRAGTALEAFF

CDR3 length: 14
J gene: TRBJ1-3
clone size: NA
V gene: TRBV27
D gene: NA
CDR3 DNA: TGTGCCAGCAGTGGGGGGGGAGCTGGAAACACCATATATTTT
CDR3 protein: CASSGGGAGNTIYF

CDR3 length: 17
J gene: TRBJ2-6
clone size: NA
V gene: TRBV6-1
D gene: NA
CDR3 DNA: TGTGCCAGCAGTGTTTACAGGATGCACTCTGGGGCCAACGTCCTGACTTTC
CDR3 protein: CASSVYRMHSGANVLTF

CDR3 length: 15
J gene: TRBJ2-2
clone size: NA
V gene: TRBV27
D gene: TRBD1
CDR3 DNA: TGTGCCAGCAGTTTCGGGACAGGCATCATCGGGGAGCTGTTTTTT
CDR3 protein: CASSFGTGIIGELFF

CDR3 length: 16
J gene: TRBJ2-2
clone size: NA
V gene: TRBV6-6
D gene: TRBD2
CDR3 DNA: TGTGCCAGCAGTACTTTAGCGGGAGATCGTACCGGGGAGCTGTTTTTT
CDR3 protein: CASSTLAGDRTGELFF

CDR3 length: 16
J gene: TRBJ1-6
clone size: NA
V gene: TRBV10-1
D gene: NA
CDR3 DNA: TGCGCCAGCAGTGGGCCTCACGGGTACCGACGCTCACCCCTCCACTTT
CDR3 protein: CASSGPHGYRRSPLHF

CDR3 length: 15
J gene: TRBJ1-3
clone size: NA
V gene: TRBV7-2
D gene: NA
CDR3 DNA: TGTGCCAGCAGCCGTTATCACAGCTCTGGAAACACCATATATTTT
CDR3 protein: CASSRYHSSGNTIYF